Listed here are 28 T cell receptor beta chains from one sample, sequenced in a study of blood T cell repertoires in COVID-19. Sequencing used immunoSEQ multiplex PCR; TCRdb keeps in-frame clones, though not all of them. The profile shows around 300,000 clones, around 80% of them singletons. Sequencing was done on a sample of peripheral blood. The origin of the receptors is a man aged 25 to 40 with active or convalescent COVID-19.

This clone was seen a handful of times. The chain couples TRBV15 to TRBJ2-2; 10 nucleotides match TRBD1. Germline V lookup: CDR1 LNHNV, CDR2 YYDKDF (reference sequence). The CDR3 runs to 16 residues. The V gene end was trimmed by 0 bases and the J gene end by 5 bases; junction bases not matched to a gene: 3. This CDR3 is CATSRDWDRGTGELFF. The CDR3 bases are TGTGCCACCAGCAGAGATTGGGACAGGGGAACCGGGGAGCTGTTTTTT.

This clone was counted a single time. The chain uses TRBV6-6 and TRBJ2-2, with 8 bases matching TRBD2. Trimming took 8 bases from V and 0 from J; bases not matched to a gene: 8. Germline-derived CDR1 and CDR2 are MNHNY and SVGAGI (reference sequence). The CDR3 runs 16 residues. CDR3 protein: CASHSSGASNTGELFF. DNA for the CDR3: TGTGCCAGCCACAGTAGCGGGGCTTCGAACACCGGGGAGCTGTTTTTT.

This clone was recorded once. The V and J genes are TRBV4-1 and TRBJ1-5; 7 bases match TRBD1. The junction had 14 bases not matched to a gene; V was cut back by 4 bases and J by 5 bases. Germline V lookup: CDR1 MGHRA, CDR2 YSYEKL. CDR3 length equals 17 residues. CDR3 protein: CASSPKRFGQVDQPQHF. The CDR3 DNA reads TGCGCCAGCAGCCCAAAAAGATTCGGACAGGTCGATCAGCCCCAGCATTTT.

The V gene is TRBV20-1, the J gene TRBJ2-7; D unclear. Trimming took 4 bases from V and 6 from J, leaving 10 bases between them. Germline-derived CDR1 and CDR2 are DFQATT and SNEGSKA (reference sequence). CDR3 size: 11 residues. CDR3 DNA sequence: TGCAGTGCTACCCTAGGTCCCGAGCAGTACTTC. Protein sequence: CSATLGPEQYF.

J is TRBJ1-2 and V is TRBV2, with a possible D match to TRBD1 (6 bases). This CDR3 has 13 residues. Looked up from germline, CDR1 is SNHLY and CDR2 is FYNNEI. The V gene lost 4 bases and the J gene lost 3 bases, with 9 bases spanning the gap. Written as DNA, the CDR3 is TGTGCCAGCAGTGTTGGGACATACTATGGCTACACCTTC. This sequence encodes CASSVGTYYGYTF.

The chain links TRBV18 to TRBJ1-2; tentatively, D is TRBD1 (6 bases). The V gene's germline CDR1 is KGHSH and CDR2 LQKENI. V was pared by 5 bases and J by 5 bases, with 33 bases between. The CDR3 is 20 amino acids. CDR3 bases: TGTGCCAGCTCATCCGCACCTCTCAGACAGGTTCTGTCCTGGCTTTATGGCTACACCTTC. This gives the protein CASSSAPLRQVLSWLYGYTF.

The chain joins TRBV3-1 (or the pseudogene TRBV3-2) to TRBJ1-1; D gene unclear. Per germline, CDR1 LGHDT and CDR2 YNNKEL (reference sequence). V lost 3 bases to trimming and J lost 6 bases, with 8 bases between them. The CDR3 is 12 amino acids. Written as DNA, the CDR3 is TGTGCCAGCAGCCACGAGGGCCCTGAAGCTTTCTTT. This gives the protein CASSHEGPEAFF.

This clone was detected only a few times. The DNA of the CDR3 is TGTGCCAGCAGCGGGCGGGACAGGGGAGCTTACAATGAGCAGTTCTTC. Protein: CASSGRDRGAYNEQFF. This chain joins TRBV7-3 and TRBJ2-1; 10 bases align to TRBD1. The CDR3 consists of 16 residues. The V and J ends lost 5 bases and 4 bases, in that order; junction bases with no gene match: 8. The germline V gene encodes CDR1 SGHTA and CDR2 FQGTGA.

The chain carries TRBV12-3 or TRBV12-4 and TRBJ1-2; the D is unclear. V was trimmed by 4 bases and J by 5 bases, leaving 11 bases between them. This CDR3 region has 13 residues. The CDR3, as DNA: TGTGCCAGCAGTTCAGAGACTCGGTATGGCTACACCTTC. Translation: CASSSETRYGYTF.

The chain recombines TRBV5-1 with TRBJ1-6; the match to TRBD1 covers 8 bases. The germline V gene has CDR1 SGHRS and CDR2 YFSETQ. With V trimmed by 2 bases and J by 10 bases, 11 bases remained unmatched. The CDR3 extends over 16 amino acids. In DNA, the CDR3 is TGCGCCAGCAGCTTCGGATGGGGACAGGTCGACTCACCCCTCCACTTT. Protein product: CASSFGWGQVDSPLHF.

This clone was picked up one time. This chain links TRBV19 with TRBJ1-2; 10 nucleotides agree with TRBD1. J was trimmed by 7 bases and V by 9 bases; bases with no gene match: 11. The CDR3 runs 14 residues. The germline V gene encodes CDR1 LNHDA and CDR2 SQIVND (reference sequence). The chain's CDR3 is CASVRDRGSGGYTF. The CDR3 region has the DNA TGTGCCAGCGTCCGGGACAGGGGTTCGGGTGGCTACACCTTC. Supplemented by reference TRBV19 and TRBJ1-2, the full variable domain reads DGGITQSPKYLFRKEGQNVTLSCEQNLNHDAMYWYRQDPGQGLRLIYYSQIVNDFQKGDIAEGYSVSREKKESFPLTVTSAQKNPTAFYLCASVRDRGSGGYTFGSGTRLTVV.

This sequence joins TRBV11-2 and TRBJ2-1, with TRBD2 as a possible D gene (5 bases). CDR1 and CDR2 from the germline V gene are SGHAT and FQNNGV. The CDR3 extends over 14 amino acids. The V and J ends lost 1 base and 7 bases respectively, with 11 bases between them. The CDR3 nucleotides are TGTGCCAGCAGCTTAGGTCTAGCAGCTAATGAGCAGTTCTTC. It encodes CASSLGLAANEQFF.

The CDR3 bases are TGCAGCGTTGAAAGTGAAGGACTTCTGGAAAACGAGCAGTACTTC. It codes for CSVESEGLLENEQYF. V is TRBV29-1 and J is TRBJ2-7; D is perhaps TRBD2 (5 bases). CDR3 size: 15 residues. With 2 bases removed from V and 5 bases from J, the gap between germline ends came to 19 bases. Germline loops: CDR1 SQVTM, CDR2 ANQGSEA.

The chain links TRBV10-3 to TRBJ2-2, with D unclear. This CDR3 region has 15 residues. Germline CDR1 reads ENHRY; CDR2 reads SYGVKD. V lost 2 bases and J 5 bases, leaving 12 bases between the germline ends. The CDR3 DNA reads TGTGCCATCAGTGAGCAGTTCTCCCAAACCGGGGAGCTGTTTTTT. Its protein is CAISEQFSQTGELFF.

The V gene is TRBV6-5, the J gene TRBJ2-7; 8 bases align to TRBD2. Germline V gives CDR1 MNHEY, CDR2 SVGAGI. CDR3 length: 12 residues. With V trimmed by 6 bases and J by 6 bases, 4 bases remained unmatched. As DNA, the CDR3 is TGTGCCAGCAGGGCACGGGAGGGCGAGCAGTACTTC. Its protein product is CASRAREGEQYF.

The chain employs TRBV18 and TRBJ2-5; 10 bases are a match to TRBD2. V trimming: 0 bases; J trimming: 2 bases; junction bases outside the gene matches: 3. The CDR3 length is 16 residues. Germline CDR1 KGHSH, CDR2 LQKENI. The CDR3 loop reads CASSPPSGRPQETQYF. The CDR3 DNA sequence: TGTGCCAGCTCACCACCTAGCGGGAGGCCTCAAGAGACCCAGTACTTC. Full variable domain (rest looked up from reference TRBV18 and TRBJ2-5): NAGVMQNPRHLVRRRGQEARLRCSPMKGHSHVYWYRQLPEEGLKFMVYLQKENIIDESGMPKERFSAEFPKEGPSILRIQQVVRGDSAAYFCASSPPSGRPQETQYFGPGTRLLVL.

The chain couples TRBV4-1 to TRBJ1-4; D is possibly TRBD1 (5 bases). Germline loops: CDR1 MGHRA, CDR2 YSYEKL. The V end was cut by 2 bases, the J end by 5 bases, with 12 bases between. The CDR3 is made up of 15 amino acids. The CDR3 DNA reads as TGCGCCAGCAGCCAAAACGGACATCCGAATGAAAAACTGTTTTTT. It codes for CASSQNGHPNEKLFF.

This clone came up many times. V usage is TRBV5-1 and J usage is TRBJ1-3, with D hard to call. CDR3 length equals 16 residues. The V gene's germline CDR1 is SGHRS and CDR2 YFSETQ. Trimming removed 1 base at V and 0 bases at J, with 11 bases between. Here the CDR3 DNA reads TGCGCCAGCAGCTTGAGAGGGCGGACCTCTGGAAACACCATATATTTT. Translating gives CASSLRGRTSGNTIYF. Full variable domain (outside the CDR3, taken from reference TRBV5-1 and TRBJ1-3): KAGVTQTPRYLIKTRGQQVTLSCSPISGHRSVSWYQQTPGQGLQFLFEYFSETQRNKGNFPGRFSGRQFSNSRSEMNVSTLELGDSALYLCASSLRGRTSGNTIYFGEGSWLTVV.

The chain employs TRBV5-1 and TRBJ1-2, with 7 bases identical to TRBD1. There are 15 residues in the CDR3. Trimming took 5 bases from V and 4 from J; bases not matched to a gene: 11. Per germline, CDR1 SGHRS and CDR2 YFSETQ. The CDR3 sequence: CASSDPTGNIYGYTF. The DNA for the CDR3 is TGCGCCAGCAGTGACCCGACAGGGAATATCTATGGCTACACCTTC.

V and J are TRBV18 and TRBJ1-2; 7 bases align to TRBD1. Losses at the gene ends were 2 bases for V and 4 bases for J; bases not matched to a gene: 7. Per germline, CDR1 KGHSH and CDR2 LQKENI. This CDR3 is built from 15 residues. The CDR3 DNA sequence: TGTGCCAGCTCACCAGCCGGGACAGATGGCTATGGCTACACCTTC. It encodes CASSPAGTDGYGYTF.

V gene TRBV28 combines with J gene TRBJ1-3, with D possibly being TRBD1 (6 bases). V lost 8 bases and J lost 0, with 20 bases in between. This CDR3 contains 17 residues. Germline CDR1 and CDR2: MDHEN and SYDVKM. The CDR3 spells CASRLSPRGNSGNTIYF. The CDR3 nucleotides are TGTGCCAGCCGTCTCTCGCCAAGGGGGAACTCTGGAAACACCATATATTTT.

V gene TRBV11-2 combines with J gene TRBJ1-4, with D hard to call. Trimming pared 6 bases from V and 3 bases from J, leaving 11 bases between. The CDR3 contains 14 residues. Germline CDR1 and CDR2: SGHAT and FQNNGV. CDR3 bases: TGTGCCAGCAGGCTTGCCAGATCTAATGAAAAACTGTTTTTT. It encodes CASRLARSNEKLFF.

The chain joins TRBV18 to TRBJ2-1; maybe TRBD2 (5 bases). Looked up from germline, CDR1 is KGHSH and CDR2 is LQKENI. The CDR3 loop spans 14 amino acids. Trimming took off 2 bases at V and 9 bases at J, with 14 bases between the two ends. CDR3 bases: TGTGCCAGCTCACCAGCGGGTGTAGTGGGTGAGCAGTTCTTC. Translating gives CASSPAGVVGEQFF.

The V gene is TRBV28, the J gene TRBJ1-4; 7 nucleotides align to TRBD1. The CDR3 sequence is 14 residues long. V lost 8 bases, J lost 6 bases, and 9 bases stayed unmatched. Germline loops: CDR1 MDHEN, CDR2 SYDVKM. In DNA, the CDR3 is TGTGCCAGCCGAGGAGGGGGCAGTTATGAAAAACTGTTTTTT. Amino acids: CASRGGGSYEKLFF.

As to this clone: A clone one base away is much larger, so this may be a read error. The chain joins TRBV11-3 to TRBJ1-1; D not certain. This CDR3 has 13 amino acids. Deletions cut 3 bases from V and 1 base from J, with 6 bases between. CDR1 is SGHNT and CDR2 is YENEEA in the germline V gene. The CDR3 sequence is CASSFSGNTEAFF. In DNA, the CDR3 is TGTGCCAGCAGCTTCTCCGGGAACACTGAAGCTTTCTTT.

The V call is TRBV4-1, the J call TRBJ2-1, with 9 bases that match TRBD2. The CDR3 loop spans 19 amino acids. CDR1 and CDR2 from the germline V gene are MGHRA and YSYEKL. The V segment lost 0 bases and the J segment 1 base; nucleotides outside the gene matches: 10. The CDR3 DNA follows: TGCGCCAGCAGCCAAGATAGTCTAGCGGGGTCCACTTCCTACAATGAGCAGTTCTTC. Translating it yields CASSQDSLAGSTSYNEQFF.

The chain has TRBV4-1 and TRBJ2-2; the D gene is possibly TRBD1 (5 bases). The CDR3 loop spans 13 amino acids. V lost 4 bases, J lost 6 bases, and 9 bases lay in between. CDR1 and CDR2 from the germline V gene are MGHRA and YSYEKL. The CDR3 loop is CASSPEGAGELFF. The CDR3 DNA reads as TGCGCCAGCAGCCCCGAAGGGGCCGGGGAGCTGTTTTTT.

This sequence joins TRBV7-9 and TRBJ1-1; 10 bases align to TRBD1. The length of the CDR3 is 15 residues. Germline CDR1 reads SEHNR; CDR2 reads FQNEAQ (reference sequence). With V trimmed by 5 bases and J by 4 bases, 7 bases remained unmatched. CDR3 nucleotides: TGTGCCAGCAGCGGTCGGGACAGGGGCCCCACTGAAGCTTTCTTT. Protein sequence: CASSGRDRGPTEAFF.